The 17 T cell receptor beta chains below come from one sample, sequenced in a study of T cells after somatic rescue of genetic block. Measured with immunoSEQ multiplex PCR; TCRdb has only the in-frame clones, and not every one. The sample includes 110,000 or so clones, approximately 90% of them seen just once. Sequencing was carried out using peripheral blood mononuclear cells (PBMCs). These receptors were collected from a woman younger than 30.

The CDR3 bases are TGTGCCAGCAGCTCCTCGACTAGCGGGGTGGGGACCCAGTACTTC. Its protein is CASSSSTSGVGTQYF. V and J are TRBV27 and TRBJ2-5, with 11 nucleotides matching TRBD2. CDR3 length: 15 residues. In germline, CDR1 is MNHEY, CDR2 SMNVEV (reference sequence). The junction had 10 bases not matched to a gene; V was cut back by 6 bases and J by 7 bases.

The chain uses TRBV30 and TRBJ1-4, with a weak D call TRBD1 (6 bases). CDR1 is GTSNPN, CDR2 SVGIG, per germline (reference sequence). CDR3 size: 16 residues. The V end lost 2 bases, the J end lost 0 bases, and 13 bases lay between the germline ends. The CDR3 is CAWSSARTATNEKLFF. CDR3 nucleotides: TGTGCCTGGAGTTCCGCCCGGACAGCAACTAATGAAAAACTGTTTTTT.

The chain is built from TRBV28 and TRBJ1-6, with D unresolved. CDR3 length equals 14 residues. Looked up from germline, CDR1 is MDHEN and CDR2 is SYDVKM. Trimming took 5 bases from V and 7 from J, leaving 12 bases between them. The CDR3 is CASSRVLGNSPLHF. The CDR3 nucleotides read TGTGCCAGCAGTCGGGTTCTGGGGAATTCACCCCTCCACTTT.

Note on this clone: Relative to the germline gene, one junction end is altered; a read error may explain this. The V and J genes are TRBV6-1 and TRBJ2-3, with D maybe TRBD1 (7 bases). CDR1 and CDR2 (germline): MNHNS, SASEGT. This CDR3 region has 12 residues. CDR3 region: CASSDRSGGSEF. For the CDR3, the DNA is TGTGCCAGCAGTGACCGATCAGGGGGGTCGGAATTT.

V usage is TRBV5-1 and J usage is TRBJ2-7; TRBD1 might be the D (5 bases). This CDR3 is 15 amino acids long. V lost 0 bases and J 0 bases, leaving 10 bases between the germline ends. Germline V gene sequence: CDR1 SGHRS, CDR2 YFSETQ. The CDR3 here is CASSLGGLISYEQYF. The CDR3 bases are TGCGCCAGCAGCTTGGGGGGCCTTATCTCCTACGAGCAGTACTTC.

The chain is built from TRBV29-1 and TRBJ2-7, with 7 bases aligning to TRBD2. V lost 6 bases and J lost 3; bases outside the gene matches: 8. The length of the CDR3 is 13 residues. Germline V gene lookup returns CDR1 SQVTM and CDR2 ANQGSEA. The CDR3 nucleotides read TGCAGCGTCTCCGGACTAGGAAGCTACGAGCAGTACTTC. This translates into CSVSGLGSYEQYF.

The chain recombines TRBV5-1 with TRBJ1-2; D unclear. Germline CDR1 SGHRS, CDR2 YFSETQ. With 1 base removed from V and 1 base from J, the gap between germline ends came to 14 bases. The CDR3 has 16 residues. As DNA, the CDR3 is TGCGCCAGCAGCTTGCCAGGAGAAATACTTAACTATGGCTACACCTTC. It encodes CASSLPGEILNYGYTF.

The chain is built from TRBV19 and TRBJ1-4; 7 nucleotides match TRBD1. This CDR3 is 13 amino acids long. Per germline, CDR1 LNHDA and CDR2 SQIVND (reference sequence). V was pared by 7 bases and J by 8 bases, with 7 bases of the junction left unmatched. CDR3 in amino acids: CASNGQVWEKLFF. The CDR3 DNA is TGTGCCAGTAACGGACAGGTCTGGGAAAAACTGTTTTTT.

In this sample, this clone turned up once. This chain links TRBV2 with TRBJ1-1; 10 nucleotides match TRBD1. V was pared by 4 bases and J by 4 bases, with 0 bases of the junction left unmatched. The CDR3 runs 13 residues. Germline V gene lookup returns CDR1 SNHLY and CDR2 FYNNEI. The CDR3 sequence: CASSGTGGTEAFF. Here the CDR3 DNA reads TGTGCCAGCAGTGGGACAGGGGGCACTGAAGCTTTCTTT.

The chain is built from TRBV11-2 and TRBJ2-7; no definite D call. In germline, CDR1 is SGHAT, CDR2 FQNNGV. The CDR3 has 13 residues. V was pared by 1 base and J by 4 bases, with 8 bases between. CDR3 nucleotide sequence: TGTGCCAGCAGCTTAGGGAAGAAATACGAGCAGTACTTC. Translation: CASSLGKKYEQYF.

The CDR3 here is CASSSPQGAGYGYTF. CDR3 DNA sequence: TGTGCCAGCAGCTCCCCTCAGGGAGCAGGCTATGGCTACACCTTC. The genes are TRBV5-4 and TRBJ1-2, with D perhaps TRBD1 (5 bases). CDR1 and CDR2 (germline): SGHNT, YYREEE (reference sequence). V lost 3 bases to trimming and J lost 4 bases, with 16 bases between them. The CDR3 sequence is 15 residues long. The full variable domain, completed using reference TRBV5-4 and TRBJ1-2, is ETGVTQSPTHLIKTRGQQVTLRCSSQSGHNTVSWYQQALGQGPQFIFQYYREEENGRGNFPPRFSGLQFPNYSSELNVNALELDDSALYLCASSSPQGAGYGYTFGSGTRLTVV.

The rearrangement links TRBV4-3 to TRBJ1-4; weak D call: TRBD1 (5 bases). CDR1 is LGHNA and CDR2 is YSLEER in the germline V gene. The V gene lost 0 bases and the J gene lost 0 bases, with 11 bases spanning the gap. There are 17 residues in the CDR3. The CDR3 loop reads CASSQDLMTATNEKLFF. CDR3 coding DNA: TGCGCCAGCAGCCAAGATCTAATGACAGCAACTAATGAAAAACTGTTTTTT.

The rearrangement links TRBV19 to TRBJ1-6; unclear D gene. V lost 4 bases and J lost 4, with 8 bases in between. Germline-derived CDR1 and CDR2 are LNHDA and SQIVND (reference sequence). CDR3 size: 14 residues. CDR3 sequence reads: CASSTEGYNSPLHF. The CDR3 region has the DNA TGTGCCAGTAGTACCGAAGGTTATAATTCACCCCTCCACTTT.

The CDR3 DNA is TGTGCCAGCAGGAGTCCCTCCTACGAGCAGTACTTC. As protein: CASRSPSYEQYF. This chain links TRBV2 with TRBJ2-7; D gene ambiguous. CDR3 length equals 12 residues. The ends were cut back, 6 bases at V and 0 bases at J, with 6 bases in the middle. CDR1 SNHLY and CDR2 FYNNEI come from the germline V gene.

This clone was seen only once. V and J are TRBV9 and TRBJ2-5; 9 bases fit TRBD1. The trim removed 2 bases at V and 5 bases at J, leaving 7 bases unmatched. The CDR3 has 15 residues. Looked up from germline, CDR1 is SGDLS and CDR2 is YYNGEE. The CDR3 bases are TGTGCCAGCAGCGTTGGGACAGGGAGGGGTGAGACCCAGTACTTC. Translating it yields CASSVGTGRGETQYF.

The chain employs TRBV19 and TRBJ1-5, with unresolved D. There are 14 residues in the CDR3. V shed 8 bases and J shed 1 base, with 12 bases lying between them. The germline CDR1 and CDR2 sequences are LNHDA and SQIVND (reference sequence). Here the CDR3 DNA reads TGTGCCAGTCAATCCGGGGAGAGCAATCAGCCCCAGCATTTT. Its protein is CASQSGESNQPQHF.

V gene TRBV7-9 combines with J gene TRBJ1-6, with 9 nucleotides matching TRBD1. After removal of 6 bases from V and 8 bases from J, the junction contained 8 bases not matched to a gene. The CDR3 covers 15 residues. Germline CDR1 is SEHNR and CDR2 is FQNEAQ (reference sequence). The DNA for the CDR3 is TGTGCCAGCAGGGTGGACAGGGGATGGGATTCACCCCTCCACTTT. Its protein product is CASRVDRGWDSPLHF.